This T cell receptor beta chain emerged from a study of cytotoxic CD8 clonotypes in ibrutinib-treated CLL. Study context: The study included eleven to twelve relapsed/refractory and 15 treatment-naive patients; 17 to 18 had IGHV unmutated disease. Study-wide findings and caveats: Baseline values of clonality outstripped age-matched healthy donors and followed circulating CD8+ T-cell counts. Among the clonotypes, public ones were uncommon and contracted or held stable on treatment.

On this clone: Its antigen is not identified.

Looked up from germline, CDR1 is MNHEY and CDR2 is SVGAGI. The CDR3 has 13 residues. After removal of 5 bases from V and 9 bases from J, the junction contained 7 bases not matched to a gene. Sequenced by immunoSEQ multiplex PCR; TCRdb stores in-frame clones only, minus some. The sample holds about 130,000 clones, about three quarters seen once. Extraction of roughly 1.8 micrograms of genomic DNA from cryopreserved PBMCs supplied material for TCR beta libraries. Sample: PBMCs, taken after 24 months of ibrutinib treatment. V is TRBV6-5 and J is TRBJ1-1, with TRBD1 matching over 9 bases. This clonotype was obtained from a human donor with chronic lymphocytic leukemia. The CDR3 here is CASSGGTGGKAFF. The CDR3 DNA follows: TGTGCCAGCAGTGGGGGAACAGGGGGCAAAGCTTTCTTT.